These 26 T cell receptor beta chains came from one sample sequenced in a study of OX40 agonist ivuxolimab in advanced cancers. Assay: immunoSEQ multiplex PCR; the TCRdb copy retains only in-frame clones and omits some. This table holds about 53,000 clones, roughly 88% found once. The material was CD4+ or CD8+ T cells sorted from blood, obtained in a trial of the OX40 agonist ivuxolimab. The receptors come from an adult with an advanced solid tumor such as melanoma, head and neck, liver or kidney cancer.

The chain links TRBV27 to TRBJ2-1; TRBD1 aligns across 12 bases. From germline, CDR1 is MNHEY and CDR2 SMNVEV (reference sequence). J was trimmed by 6 bases and V by 5 bases; bases with no gene match: 11. The CDR3 loop spans 17 amino acids. CDR3 residues: CASSRTPGTGGINEQFF. Here the CDR3 DNA reads TGTGCCAGCAGTAGAACCCCCGGGACAGGGGGCATCAATGAGCAGTTCTTC.

V usage is TRBV9 and J usage is TRBJ2-7, with 10 bases identical to TRBD2. Germline trimming cut 0 bases from V and 4 bases from J; bases unmatched to any gene: 4. The CDR3 is 15 amino acids. Germline loops: CDR1 SGDLS, CDR2 YYNGEE. The CDR3: CASSVGVTSGYEQYF. CDR3 DNA sequence: TGTGCCAGCAGCGTAGGGGTGACTAGCGGGTACGAGCAGTACTTC.

The V call is TRBV7-9, the J call TRBJ1-1; 9 bases are a match to TRBD1. Germline V lookup: CDR1 SEHNR, CDR2 FQNEAQ (reference sequence). The junction had 20 bases not matched to a gene; V was cut back by 6 bases and J by 6 bases. There are 18 residues in the CDR3. The CDR3 loop reads CASRASVPPDRGYPEAFF. The CDR3 bases are TGTGCCAGCAGAGCGAGCGTACCCCCCGACAGGGGGTACCCTGAAGCTTTCTTT.

This clone was counted once. The chain employs TRBV4-3 and TRBJ1-4; possible D gene TRBD1, 5 bases. This CDR3 is built from 16 residues. The germline V gene encodes CDR1 LGHNA and CDR2 YSLEER. With 1 base removed from V and 0 bases from J, the gap between germline ends came to 9 bases. The CDR3 nucleotides are TGCGCCAGCAGCCAAGTGGACAAAGCAACTAATGAAAAACTGTTTTTT. This sequence encodes CASSQVDKATNEKLFF.

Sample share makes this clone medium-sized. This sequence joins TRBV29-1 and TRBJ2-3; D is unclear. From germline, CDR1 is SQVTM and CDR2 ANQGSEA. This CDR3 is 11 amino acids long. V was trimmed by 6 bases and J by 4 bases, leaving 8 bases between them. The CDR3 protein is CSVGVSDTQYF. In DNA form, the CDR3 reads TGCAGCGTAGGCGTATCAGATACGCAGTATTTT.

The chain combines TRBV27 with TRBJ1-1; D might be TRBD1 (5 bases). The CDR3 loop spans 13 amino acids. V gave up 5 bases and J gave up 5 bases, with 12 bases separating them. Germline V gene data show CDR1 as MNHEY and CDR2 as SMNVEV (reference sequence). CDR3 residues: CASSRAGRTEAFF. The CDR3 DNA is TGTGCCAGCAGTCGAGCAGGGCGAACTGAAGCTTTCTTT.

Of note for this clone: In the same sample, other DNA sequences code for this CDR3. The gene calls are TRBV11-2 and TRBJ2-7; D not certain. The CDR3 spans 13 residues. Trimming took 1 base from V and 2 from J, leaving 6 bases between them. Germline V gives CDR1 SGHAT, CDR2 FQNNGV. CDR3 sequence: CASSLGQTYEQYV. CDR3 bases: TGTGCCAGCAGCTTAGGGCAGACCTACGAGCAGTACGTC.

V and J are TRBV5-1 and TRBJ2-3, with 8 bases lining up with TRBD2. The CDR3 has 16 residues. V shed 0 bases, J shed 2 bases, and the junction held 5 bases outside the gene matches. Per germline, CDR1 SGHRS and CDR2 YFSETQ. The CDR3 region has the DNA TGCGCCAGCAGCTTGGCGGCGGGGGGTTTCACAGATACGCAGTATTTT. Protein product: CASSLAAGGFTDTQYF. The full variable domain, completed using reference TRBV5-1 and TRBJ2-3, is KAGVTQTPRYLIKTRGQQVTLSCSPISGHRSVSWYQQTPGQGLQFLFEYFSETQRNKGNFPGRFSGRQFSNSRSEMNVSTLELGDSALYLCASSLAAGGFTDTQYFGPGTRLTVL.

The CDR3 region is CASSQGGAQYF. The CDR3 DNA reads as TGTGCCAGCAGCCAGGGGGGGGCCCAGTACTTC. J is TRBJ2-5 and V is TRBV7-6, with D perhaps being TRBD1 or TRBD2 (7 bases each). V was clipped by 5 bases and J by 9 bases, with 10 bases between them. This CDR3 is 11 amino acids long. From germline, CDR1 is SGHVS and CDR2 FNYEAQ. The full variable domain, completed using reference TRBV7-6 and TRBJ2-5, is GAGVSQSPRYKVTKRGQDVALRCDPISGHVSLYWYRQALGQGPEFLTYFNYEAQQDKSGLPNDRFSAERPEGSISTLTIQRTEQRDSAMYRCASSQGGAQYFGPGTRLLVL.

The V gene is TRBV28, the J gene TRBJ2-7, with D possibly TRBD2 on 6 matching bases. Germline CDR1 reads MDHEN; CDR2 reads SYDVKM. The CDR3 spans 11 residues. The CDR3 sequence: CATWGAYEQYF. Written as DNA, the CDR3 is TGTGCAACCTGGGGGGCCTACGAGCAGTACTTC.

This chain connects TRBV19 to TRBJ2-7, with D perhaps matching TRBD2 (6 bases). The CDR3 spans 14 residues. Germline CDR1 reads LNHDA; CDR2 reads SQIVND (reference sequence). With 2 bases removed from V and 1 base from J, the gap between germline ends came to 9 bases. CDR3 sequence: CASSILLASYEQYF. The CDR3 bases are TGTGCCAGTAGTATACTGCTAGCGTCCTACGAGCAGTACTTC.

This chain joins TRBV4-1 and TRBJ1-5; 8 bases are a match to TRBD1. The length of the CDR3 is 15 residues. Germline-derived CDR1 and CDR2 are MGHRA and YSYEKL. The trim removed 4 bases at V and 7 bases at J, leaving 9 bases unmatched. DNA of the CDR3: TGCGCCAGCAGCCGAGCAACAGGGGGAGGCCAGCCCCAGCATTTT. Translation: CASSRATGGGQPQHF.

The chain is built from TRBV5-1 and TRBJ1-1; unclear D gene. This CDR3 spans 11 amino acids. Germline values: CDR1 SGHRS, CDR2 YFSETQ. The V end lost 0 bases, the J end lost 7 bases, and 4 bases lay between the germline ends. The chain's CDR3 is CASSLVGEAFF. The CDR3 region has the DNA TGCGCCAGCAGCTTGGTGGGTGAAGCTTTCTTT.

This clone was observed a single time. The chain recombines TRBV19 with TRBJ1-1, with unresolved D. This CDR3 comprises 13 residues. Looked up from germline, CDR1 is LNHDA and CDR2 is SQIVND (reference sequence). The V gene lost 3 bases and the J gene lost 5 bases, with 10 bases spanning the gap. Written as DNA, the CDR3 is TGTGCCAGTAGTATCGGGGAGACGACTGAAGCTTTCTTT. This codes for CASSIGETTEAFF.

This clone has more than one count but fewer than ten. This sequence joins TRBV25-1 and TRBJ1-1; possible D gene TRBD1, 5 bases. The CDR3 spans 15 residues. Germline V gene lookup returns CDR1 MGHDK and CDR2 SYGVNS. Trimming took off 6 bases at V and 0 bases at J, with 14 bases between the two ends. CDR3 in amino acids: CASRDVGGLNTEAFF. The CDR3 coding sequence is TGTGCCAGCAGGGATGTTGGGGGGTTGAACACTGAAGCTTTCTTT.

This clone has a single count. This chain uses TRBV5-1 with TRBJ2-5, with D perhaps given as TRBD1 or TRBD2 (6 bases each). V lost 3 bases to trimming and J lost 5 bases, with 17 bases between them. CDR1 and CDR2 from the germline V gene are SGHRS and YFSETQ. The CDR3 length is 15 residues. CDR3: CASSSWRGAGETQYF. The CDR3 DNA reads TGCGCCAGCAGCTCGTGGAGGGGGGCCGGGGAGACCCAGTACTTC.

The CDR3 DNA is TGTGCCAGTAGTGCCAGGACAGGGTTTCTTACCACGCAGTATTTT. This encodes CASSARTGFLTTQYF. This sequence joins TRBV19 and TRBJ2-3; 8 positions agree with TRBD1. Germline-derived CDR1 and CDR2 are LNHDA and SQIVND (reference sequence). CDR3 length: 15 residues. J gave up 9 bases and V 5 bases, and 13 bases lay outside the gene matches. The complete variable domain, with remaining parts taken from reference TRBV19 and TRBJ2-3, reads DGGITQSPKYLFRKEGQNVTLSCEQNLNHDAMYWYRQDPGQGLRLIYYSQIVNDFQKGDIAEGYSVSREKKESFPLTVTSAQKNPTAFYLCASSARTGFLTTQYFGPGTRLTVL.

The genes are TRBV6-6 and TRBJ2-7; D is ambiguous. This CDR3 spans 12 amino acids. The ends were cut back, 2 bases at V and 4 bases at J, with 6 bases in the middle. From germline, CDR1 is MNHNY and CDR2 SVGAGI (reference sequence). The CDR3 protein is CASSYMGYEQYF. In DNA, the CDR3 is TGTGCCAGCAGTTACATGGGGTACGAGCAGTACTTC.

The chain couples TRBV19 to TRBJ2-1; no clear D gene. The germline CDR1 and CDR2 sequences are LNHDA and SQIVND (reference sequence). Trimming removed 3 bases at V and 5 bases at J, with 11 bases between. The CDR3 consists of 14 residues. This CDR3 is CASSIQWLNNEQFF. The DNA for the CDR3 is TGTGCCAGTAGTATTCAGTGGCTTAACAATGAGCAGTTCTTC.

V is TRBV28 and J is TRBJ2-2, with D unclear. Trimming took 3 bases from V and 0 from J, leaving 11 bases between them. The germline gives CDR1 MDHEN, CDR2 SYDVKM. The CDR3 is made up of 16 amino acids. In nucleotides, the CDR3 is TGTGCCAGCAGTTTTTGGCAGGCGTCGAACACCGGGGAGCTGTTTTTT. Translated: CASSFWQASNTGELFF.

This sequence joins TRBV13 and TRBJ2-1, with D uncertain. CDR1 and CDR2 (germline): PRHDT, FYEKMQ (reference sequence). The CDR3 contains 13 residues. The V and J ends lost 5 bases and 5 bases respectively, with 10 bases between them. The CDR3 loop is CASSPDRDNEQFF. The CDR3 DNA reads as TGTGCCAGCAGCCCAGACCGCGACAATGAGCAGTTCTTC.

The J gene is TRBJ1-2, the V gene TRBV2; D gene unclear. The CDR3 has 14 amino acids. The germline CDR1 and CDR2 sequences are SNHLY and FYNNEI. Trimming cost V 7 bases and J 0 bases, with 12 bases left between them. The CDR3 DNA sequence: TGTGCCAGCAAATCTGCGGATTCTAACTATGGCTACACCTTC. Translating gives CASKSADSNYGYTF.

In its sample, this clone was seen once. This chain links TRBV4-1 with TRBJ1-1; D is ambiguous. The V gene lost 1 base and the J gene lost 6 bases, with 9 bases spanning the gap. CDR1 is MGHRA and CDR2 is YSYEKL in the germline V gene. CDR3 length equals 13 residues. The CDR3 sequence is CASSQVSSPEAFF. For the CDR3, the DNA is TGCGCCAGCAGCCAAGTTTCTAGCCCTGAAGCTTTCTTT.

V is TRBV9 and J is TRBJ1-2, with D unclear. The germline V gene encodes CDR1 SGDLS and CDR2 YYNGEE. This CDR3 has 15 amino acids. The V and J ends lost 0 bases and 6 bases respectively, with 15 bases between them. The CDR3 reads CASSVGSGFGDGYTF. The CDR3 DNA is TGTGCCAGCAGCGTAGGTTCTGGGTTCGGGGATGGCTACACCTTC.

The genes are TRBV6-5 and TRBJ2-3; no firm D call. This CDR3 has 15 amino acids. Trimming cost V 7 bases and J 0 bases, with 14 bases left between them. Germline V gene lookup returns CDR1 MNHEY and CDR2 SVGAGI. CDR3 DNA: TGTGCCAGCAACAACCTTGGCAGAAGCACAGATACGCAGTATTTT. Translating it yields CASNNLGRSTDTQYF.

The chain joins TRBV6-7 to TRBJ1-4; the D gene is possibly TRBD1 (6 bases). TRBV6-7 is known as an ORF, though its function is uncertain. Trimming pared 2 bases from V and 1 base from J, leaving 8 bases between. The CDR3 is made up of 15 amino acids. CDR3 residues: CASSYGQRTNEKLFF. DNA for the CDR3: TGTGCCAGCAGTTACGGACAGAGAACTAATGAAAAACTGTTTTTT.